What follows are 24 T cell receptor beta chains derived from one specimen sequenced in a study of CXCR3-negative and CXCR3-positive naive CD8 T cells. The libraries of TRB cDNA were prepared using 5' RACE with UMI labels. TCRdb re-called the 5' RACE reads; every CDR3 protein appears as one record, without DNA. Its clone listing holds some 130,000 distinct CDR3 sequences. The source material was naive CXCR3- CD8+ T cells from blood. Noted subset: CD45RO-CCR7+CD27+CD95- naive CD8+ T cells lacking CXCR3 (TNR3-). These receptors originate from a human donor in good health. Some clones in this sample may be carry-over from other donors' samples.

The chain joins TRBV29-1 to TRBJ1-2. The CDR3 length is 11 residues. CDR1 and CDR2 from the germline V gene are SQVTM and ANQGSEA. CDR3 loop: CSVDIDYGYTF.

The chain links TRBV7-9 to TRBJ2-7. Germline CDR1 SEHNR, CDR2 FQNEAQ (reference sequence). This CDR3 spans 12 amino acids. The CDR3: CASSFGRYEQYF.

The chain links TRBV7-2 to TRBJ2-7. This CDR3 is 14 amino acids long. In germline, CDR1 is SGHTA, CDR2 FQGNSA. The CDR3: CASSPHMSSYEQYF.

The rearrangement uses TRBV5-6 and TRBJ2-1; TCRdb gives TRBD2 as the D gene, but with no DNA this cannot be confirmed. This CDR3 has 14 amino acids. Germline lookup yields CDR1 SGHDT and CDR2 YYEEEE. CDR3: CASSLGRGDHEQFF.

The chain carries TRBV25-1 and TRBJ1-4. CDR3 size: 15 residues. Germline loops: CDR1 MGHDK, CDR2 SYGVNS. The chain's CDR3 is CASSETSATNEKLFF.

The J gene is TRBJ2-5, the V gene TRBV12-3 or TRBV12-4; TCRdb's D gene call, TRBD2, goes unchecked for lack of DNA. CDR3 length: 13 residues. CDR3 sequence: CASSTSGHGAQYF.

The rearrangement uses TRBV12-3 or TRBV12-4 and TRBJ2-4; TCRdb calls TRBD1, which cannot be checked without DNA. The CDR3 spans 14 residues. The CDR3 region is CASSFAGGQNIQYF.

V usage is TRBV5-6 and J usage is TRBJ2-3; the D call from TCRdb, TRBD1, cannot be confirmed without DNA. Looked up from germline, CDR1 is SGHDT and CDR2 is YYEEEE. This CDR3 spans 17 amino acids. The CDR3 sequence is CASSPSADRGYTDTQYF.

V is TRBV2 and J is TRBJ2-1; TCRdb proposes TRBD2, but this gene call is untestable without DNA. This CDR3 is built from 19 residues. Germline V gives CDR1 SNHLY, CDR2 FYNNEI. Here the CDR3 reads CASSGTGLAGASSYNEQFF.

The chain couples TRBV5-6 to TRBJ2-7; TCRdb names TRBD1, which stays unverified in the absence of DNA. The CDR3 is made up of 15 amino acids. The V gene's germline CDR1 is SGHDT and CDR2 YYEEEE. The CDR3 spells CASSLLPGSDYEQYF. Combining the CDR3 with reference TRBV5-6 and TRBJ2-7 gives the whole variable domain DAGVTQSPTHLIKTRGQQVTLRCSPKSGHDTVSWYQQALGQGPQFIFQYYEEEERQRGNFPDRFSGHQFPNYSSELNVNALLLGDSALYLCASSLLPGSDYEQYFGPGTRLTVT.

This sequence joins TRBV6-2 or TRBV6-3 and TRBJ2-2. Germline CDR1 reads MNHEY; CDR2 reads SVGEGT. The length of the CDR3 is 14 residues. CDR3 loop: CASSLGYDTGELFF.

The chain has TRBV28 and TRBJ2-7; TCRdb's D call of TRBD2 is untestable without DNA. Germline V lookup: CDR1 MDHEN, CDR2 SYDVKM. The CDR3 length is 17 residues. CDR3 sequence: CASSLVLAGGLSYEQYF.

The chain carries TRBV28 and TRBJ2-1; the TCRdb call, TRBD2, lacks DNA for checking. The CDR3 is 16 residues long. Germline V gene sequence: CDR1 MDHEN, CDR2 SYDVKM. CDR3 protein: CASSPVAGGTHNEQFF.

The rearrangement joins TRBV29-1 to TRBJ1-2; TCRdb proposes TRBD1, but this gene call is untestable without DNA. Per the germline V gene, CDR1 is SQVTM and CDR2 is ANQGSEA. CDR3 length: 13 residues. CDR3 in amino acids: CSVEGDRGDGYTF.

V gene TRBV10-2 combines with J gene TRBJ2-7; TCRdb picks TRBD1, but there is no DNA to check that call. Germline V gene sequence: CDR1 WSHSY, CDR2 SAAADI. The CDR3 extends over 14 amino acids. The CDR3 loop is CAISESIPSYEQYF.

The chain couples TRBV12-3 or TRBV12-4 to TRBJ2-5. This CDR3 is 11 amino acids long. CDR3 sequence reads: CASSLEETQYF.

CDR3: CASSLDPNEQYF. This chain uses TRBV2 with TRBJ2-7. In germline, CDR1 is SNHLY, CDR2 FYNNEI. This CDR3 contains 12 residues.

The chain uses TRBV11-3 and TRBJ2-1; the D call from TCRdb, TRBD1, cannot be confirmed without DNA. CDR1 and CDR2 (germline): SGHNT, YENEEA. The CDR3 has 15 residues. CDR3: CASSSKGGRPNEQFF.

The chain joins TRBV9 to TRBJ1-2. This CDR3 contains 15 residues. Germline-derived CDR1 and CDR2 are SGDLS and YYNGEE. This chain's CDR3 is CASSGSWTEVYGYTF.

V and J are TRBV20-1 and TRBJ2-1. CDR3 length equals 15 residues. Germline V gene data show CDR1 as DFQATT and CDR2 as SNEGSKA (reference sequence). CDR3 amino acids: CSARDQGNFYNEQFF.

The genes are TRBV29-1 and TRBJ2-1; TCRdb's D call of TRBD1 is untestable without DNA. The CDR3 length is 13 residues. Per germline, CDR1 SQVTM and CDR2 ANQGSEA. Here the CDR3 reads CSVVGGDRNEQFF.

This chain joins TRBV25-1 and TRBJ2-7. The CDR3 runs to 13 residues. Germline V gives CDR1 MGHDK, CDR2 SYGVNS. This CDR3 is CASSEWEEIEQYF.

V gene TRBV7-6 combines with J gene TRBJ2-7; TCRdb names TRBD1, which stays unverified in the absence of DNA. Germline V gene sequence: CDR1 SGHVS, CDR2 FNYEAQ. The CDR3 totals 13 residues. The CDR3 here is CASSSYQGYEQYF. The entire variable domain, with the rest obtained from reference TRBV7-6 and TRBJ2-7, is as follows: GAGVSQSPRYKVTKRGQDVALRCDPISGHVSLYWYRQALGQGPEFLTYFNYEAQQDKSGLPNDRFSAERPEGSISTLTIQRTEQRDSAMYRCASSSYQGYEQYFGPGTRLTVT.

The V call is TRBV6-4, the J call TRBJ2-1; TCRdb designates TRBD2, a call that cannot be tested without DNA. CDR3 length: 13 residues. Germline CDR1 is MRHNA and CDR2 is SNTAGT. The chain's CDR3 is CASSDSLVSEQFF.